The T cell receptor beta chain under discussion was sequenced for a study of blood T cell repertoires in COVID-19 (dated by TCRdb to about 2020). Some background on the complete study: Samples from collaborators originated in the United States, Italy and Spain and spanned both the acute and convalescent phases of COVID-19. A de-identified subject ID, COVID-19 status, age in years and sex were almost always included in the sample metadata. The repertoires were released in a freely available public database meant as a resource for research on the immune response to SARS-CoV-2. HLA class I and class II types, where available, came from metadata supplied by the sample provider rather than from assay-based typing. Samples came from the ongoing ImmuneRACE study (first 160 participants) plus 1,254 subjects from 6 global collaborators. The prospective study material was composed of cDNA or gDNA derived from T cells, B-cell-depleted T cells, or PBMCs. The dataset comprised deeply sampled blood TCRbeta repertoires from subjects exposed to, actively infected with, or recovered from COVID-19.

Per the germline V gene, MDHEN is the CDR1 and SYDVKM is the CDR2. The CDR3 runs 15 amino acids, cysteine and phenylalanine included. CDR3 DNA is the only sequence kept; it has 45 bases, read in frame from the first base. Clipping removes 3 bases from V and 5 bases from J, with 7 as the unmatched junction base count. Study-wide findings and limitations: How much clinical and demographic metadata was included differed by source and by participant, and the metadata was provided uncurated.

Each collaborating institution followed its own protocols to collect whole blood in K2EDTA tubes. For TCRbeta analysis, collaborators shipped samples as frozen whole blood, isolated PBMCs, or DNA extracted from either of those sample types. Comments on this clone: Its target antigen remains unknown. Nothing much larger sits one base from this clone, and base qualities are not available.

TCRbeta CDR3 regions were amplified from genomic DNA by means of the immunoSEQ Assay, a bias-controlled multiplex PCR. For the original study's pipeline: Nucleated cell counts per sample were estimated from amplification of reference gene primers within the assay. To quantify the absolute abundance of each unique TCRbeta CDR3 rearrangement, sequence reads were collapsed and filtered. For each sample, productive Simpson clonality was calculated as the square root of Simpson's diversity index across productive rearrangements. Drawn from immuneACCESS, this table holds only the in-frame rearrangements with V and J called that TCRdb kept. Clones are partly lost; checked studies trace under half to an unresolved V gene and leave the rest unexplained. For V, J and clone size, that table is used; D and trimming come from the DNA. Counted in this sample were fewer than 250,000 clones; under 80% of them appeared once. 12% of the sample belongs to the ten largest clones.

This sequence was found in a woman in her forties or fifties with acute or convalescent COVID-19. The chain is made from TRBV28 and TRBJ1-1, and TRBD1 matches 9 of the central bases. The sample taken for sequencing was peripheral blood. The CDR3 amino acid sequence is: CASSFTGGVGTEAFF. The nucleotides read TGTGCCAGCAGTTTTACAGGGGGCGTCGGGACTGAAGCTTTCTTT.